What follows are 27 T cell receptor beta chains derived from one specimen sequenced in a study of OX40 agonist ivuxolimab in advanced cancers. Sequencing used immunoSEQ multiplex PCR; TCRdb keeps in-frame clones, though not all of them. This table holds 57,000 or so clones, 92% found once. This sample comprised CD4+ or CD8+ T cells sorted from blood, obtained in a trial of the OX40 agonist ivuxolimab. These receptors originate from an adult with an advanced solid tumor such as melanoma, head and neck, liver or kidney cancer.

The CDR3 nucleotides read TGTGCCAGCAGCTTAGCTCTAGCGGGGGCTCCACGGGAGACCCAGTACTTC. It encodes CASSLALAGAPRETQYF. This rearrangement joins TRBV7-2 to TRBJ2-5; TRBD2 matches 10 bases. V shed 0 bases and J 5 bases; nucleotides not matched to a gene: 9. The CDR3 contains 17 residues. Looked up from germline, CDR1 is SGHTA and CDR2 is FQGNSA. The entire variable domain, with the rest obtained from reference TRBV7-2 and TRBJ2-5, is as follows: GAGVSQSPSNKVTEKGKDVELRCDPISGHTALYWYRQSLGQGLEFLIYFQGNSAPDKSGLPSDRFSAERTGGSVSTLTIQRTQQEDSAVYLCASSLALAGAPRETQYFGPGTRLLVL.

The chain uses TRBV4-1 and TRBJ1-4; perhaps TRBD1 as D (6 bases). V lost 6 bases and J lost 1, with 18 bases in between. Germline V gene lookup returns CDR1 MGHRA and CDR2 YSYEKL. The length of the CDR3 is 17 residues. This CDR3 is CASRLTGSSETNEKLFF. In DNA, the CDR3 is TGCGCCAGCAGATTAACAGGGAGTTCTGAAACTAATGAAAAACTGTTTTTT.

This clone was detected once. The chain links TRBV6-1 to TRBJ1-2, with D possibly being TRBD1 (5 bases). This CDR3 has 12 amino acids. Trimming took off 6 bases at V and 5 bases at J, with 10 bases between the two ends. Germline loops: CDR1 MNHNS, CDR2 SASEGT. The CDR3 bases are TGTGCCAGCAGGGGGACTACTTATGGCTACACCTTC. This translates into CASRGTTYGYTF.

The V gene is TRBV6-1, the J gene TRBJ1-4, with 7 bases aligning to TRBD1. CDR3 length equals 14 residues. The V gene end was trimmed by 8 bases and the J gene end by 4 bases; junction bases not matched to a gene: 7. Germline V gene data show CDR1 as MNHNS and CDR2 as SASEGT. The CDR3 nucleotides are TGTGCCAGCTATCCGGGACAGTTTAATGAAAAACTGTTTTTT. This gives the protein CASYPGQFNEKLFF.

The CDR3 loop reads CASSLLAAGRETQYF. In DNA form, the CDR3 reads TGTGCCAGCAGTTTATTGGCGGCAGGGAGAGAGACCCAGTACTTC. V usage is TRBV27 and J usage is TRBJ2-5; D is perhaps TRBD1 or TRBD2 (5 bases each). Germline lookup yields CDR1 MNHEY and CDR2 SMNVEV (reference sequence). This CDR3 comprises 15 residues. The V gene lost 1 base and the J gene lost 4 bases, with 13 bases spanning the gap.

This clone was seen a few times. The chain links TRBV7-9 to TRBJ2-2, with D maybe TRBD2 (5 bases). This CDR3 is built from 15 residues. Germline loops: CDR1 SEHNR, CDR2 FQNEAQ (reference sequence). V gave up 0 bases and J gave up 3 bases, with 8 bases separating them. The CDR3 region is CASSLAQDYTGELFF. CDR3 DNA: TGTGCCAGCAGCTTAGCTCAGGACTACACCGGGGAGCTGTTTTTT.

The rearrangement links TRBV7-9 to TRBJ2-2; 7 bases are a match to TRBD1. The germline gives CDR1 SEHNR, CDR2 FQNEAQ (reference sequence). CDR3 length: 14 residues. Trimming took 5 bases from V and 4 from J; bases not matched to a gene: 4. CDR3 sequence reads: CASSRDRFTGELFF. CDR3 nucleotides: TGTGCCAGCAGCAGGGACAGATTCACCGGGGAGCTGTTTTTT.

This chain uses TRBV6-5 with TRBJ2-5; D possibly matches TRBD1 or TRBD2 (5 bases each). The CDR3 has 15 amino acids. Germline CDR1 is MNHEY and CDR2 is SVGAGI. V lost 6 bases and J lost 4, with 18 bases in between. The CDR3 DNA is TGTGCCAGCAGCTCACTAGGTTTTGGGGGAGAGACCCAGTACTTC. Protein: CASSSLGFGGETQYF.

The genes are TRBV19 and TRBJ2-3; D remains unclear. CDR1 is LNHDA, CDR2 SQIVND, per germline (reference sequence). Trimming left V 5 bases short and J 2 bases short, with 5 bases between. CDR3 length equals 12 residues. CDR3 bases: TGTGCCAGTAGTCCCCACACAGATACGCAGTATTTT. It is translated as CASSPHTDTQYF.

This rearrangement joins TRBV11-2 to TRBJ1-2, with 12 bases fitting TRBD1. V was pared by 2 bases and J by 8 bases, with 12 bases of the junction left unmatched. The CDR3 extends over 17 amino acids. CDR1 and CDR2 (germline): SGHAT, FQNNGV. The CDR3 protein is CASSLPGQGAELRGYTF. The CDR3 coding sequence is TGTGCCAGCAGCTTACCGGGACAGGGGGCCGAACTTAGGGGCTACACCTTC. The full variable domain, with the rest looked up from reference TRBV11-2 and TRBJ1-2, is EAGVAQSPRYKIIEKRQSVAFWCNPISGHATLYWYQQILGQGPKLLIQFQNNGVVDDSQLPKDRFSAERLKGVDSTLKIQPAKLEDSAVYLCASSLPGQGAELRGYTFGSGTRLTVV.

This clone has a handful of counts. The rearrangement joins TRBV4-1 to TRBJ2-5; D remains unclear. Germline V gene lookup returns CDR1 MGHRA and CDR2 YSYEKL. Trimming pared 0 bases from V and 4 bases from J, leaving 15 bases between. There are 16 residues in the CDR3. The CDR3 spells CASSQEGRNAPETQYF. The DNA for the CDR3 is TGCGCCAGCAGCCAAGAAGGAAGGAACGCCCCAGAGACCCAGTACTTC.

The chain links TRBV6-1 to TRBJ2-1; tentative D call: TRBD1 (6 bases). The V and J ends lost 4 bases and 6 bases respectively, with 22 bases between them. The germline V gene encodes CDR1 MNHNS and CDR2 SASEGT. The length of the CDR3 is 17 residues. CDR3 in DNA: TGTGCCAGCAGTGGAGGGAGACAGGTCCAAGAGGGCAATGAGCAGTTCTTC. Encoded protein: CASSGGRQVQEGNEQFF.

The V and J genes are TRBV18 and TRBJ2-7; D could derive from TRBD1 or TRBD2 (5 bases each). Looked up from germline, CDR1 is KGHSH and CDR2 is LQKENI. Trimming took off 2 bases at V and 3 bases at J, with 20 bases between the two ends. The CDR3 extends over 17 amino acids. CDR3: CASSPGPVGWGNYEQYF. Written as DNA, the CDR3 is TGTGCCAGCTCACCAGGTCCCGTGGGTTGGGGGAACTACGAGCAGTACTTC.

The rearrangement links TRBV6-5 to TRBJ1-5; D not resolved. This CDR3 has 13 amino acids. The V gene lost 5 bases and the J gene lost 5 bases, with 10 bases spanning the gap. The germline V gene encodes CDR1 MNHEY and CDR2 SVGAGI. The CDR3 region has the DNA TGTGCCAGCAGTGGGATAGGAGATCAGCCCCAGCATTTT. Translating gives CASSGIGDQPQHF.

The gene calls are TRBV16 and TRBJ1-2; no clear D. The V end was cut by 0 bases, the J end by 2 bases, with 7 bases between. Germline values: CDR1 KGHSY, CDR2 FQNENV. The CDR3 is 14 residues long. CDR3 DNA: TGTGCCAGCAGCCAATCGAGGGAGAACTATGGCTACACCTTC. Its translation: CASSQSRENYGYTF.

The V call is TRBV6-5, the J call TRBJ1-3, with 7 bases lining up with TRBD1. This CDR3 is 14 amino acids long. CDR1 MNHEY and CDR2 SVGAGI come from the germline V gene. Unmatched junction bases numbered 2, after V lost 6 bases and J lost 0 bases. CDR3 sequence: CASSDRDSGNTIYF. CDR3 coding DNA: TGTGCCAGCAGCGACAGGGACTCTGGAAACACCATATATTTT.

On this clone itself: The junction does not match germline at one end; this may be a read error. The rearrangement joins TRBV6-5 to TRBJ1-4; D might be TRBD1 (6 bases). The CDR3 length is 14 residues. CDR1 MNHEY and CDR2 SVGAGI come from the germline V gene. For the CDR3, the DNA is TGTGCCAGCAGGACCGGGACAACGAATGAAAAACTGTTTTTT. Translating gives CASRTGTTNEKLFF.

This sequence joins TRBV5-3 and TRBJ2-5; D remains ambiguous. TRBV5-3 is given ORF status, its function remaining uncertain. Trimming stripped 7 bases from V and 5 bases from J, with 9 bases between. CDR3 length: 11 residues. The CDR3 loop is CARFLEETQYF. DNA for the CDR3: TGTGCCAGATTTTTAGAGGAGACCCAGTACTTC.

The chain combines TRBV7-2 with TRBJ1-1; TRBD1 is a possible D gene (5 bases). Germline V CDR1 and CDR2: SGHTA, FQGNSA. V shed 5 bases and J shed 0 bases, with 10 bases lying between them. This CDR3 has 14 amino acids. Written as DNA, the CDR3 is TGTGCCAGCAGCCAAGACAGCATGAACACTGAAGCTTTCTTT. This codes for CASSQDSMNTEAFF.

This chain connects TRBV12-5 to TRBJ1-1; D remains ambiguous. The ends were cut back, 1 base at V and 6 bases at J, with 9 bases in the middle. The CDR3 spans 13 residues. CDR1 is LGHNT and CDR2 is FRNRAP in the germline V gene. The CDR3, as DNA: TGTGCTAGTGGTTTGGGCCGTGGGGCTGAAGCTTTCTTT. The encoded protein is CASGLGRGAEAFF.

The V call is TRBV5-1, the J call TRBJ1-1, with D uncertain. The CDR3 has 14 residues. Trimming removed 0 bases from V and 1 base from J, with 7 bases in between. CDR1 is SGHRS, CDR2 YFSETQ, per germline. CDR3 DNA sequence: TGCGCCAGCAGCTTGGAGACGGGGAACACTGAAGCTTTCTTT. As protein: CASSLETGNTEAFF.

The chain couples TRBV30 to TRBJ1-6; D unclear. V lost 2 bases and J 4 bases, leaving 9 bases between the germline ends. This CDR3 is 14 amino acids long. Looked up from germline, CDR1 is GTSNPN and CDR2 is SVGIG (reference sequence). CDR3: CAWSITDYNSPLHF. CDR3 sequence (DNA): TGTGCCTGGAGTATTACGGATTATAATTCACCCCTCCACTTT.

This clone has a single count. V is TRBV7-3 and J is TRBJ2-7; D gene unclear. With 2 bases removed from V and 1 base from J, the gap between germline ends came to 9 bases. CDR1 is SGHTA, CDR2 FQGTGA, per germline. The CDR3 contains 14 residues. CDR3 in DNA: TGTGCCAGCAGCTTAGCCGGCAGTTCCTACGAGCAGTACTTC. Protein: CASSLAGSSYEQYF.

The chain has TRBV5-1 and TRBJ2-2; maybe TRBD2 (6 bases). CDR1 SGHRS and CDR2 YFSETQ come from the germline V gene. This CDR3 spans 16 amino acids. With 0 bases removed from V and 5 bases from J, the gap between germline ends came to 14 bases. CDR3 region: CASSLASATTTGELFF. CDR3 in DNA: TGCGCCAGCAGCTTGGCTAGCGCGACAACGACCGGGGAGCTGTTTTTT.

The V call is TRBV30, the J call TRBJ1-3; D is uncertain. V lost 0 bases, J lost 0 bases, and 9 bases lay in between. Looked up from germline, CDR1 is GTSNPN and CDR2 is SVGIG (reference sequence). The CDR3 sequence is 15 residues long. The CDR3 here is CAWSVGPDSGNTIYF. CDR3 DNA sequence: TGTGCCTGGAGTGTAGGGCCAGACTCTGGAAACACCATATATTTT.

The V gene is TRBV19, the J gene TRBJ1-1; D may be TRBD1 (5 bases). V was shortened by 10 bases and J by 11 bases, with 17 bases between the two germline ends. CDR3 length: 11 amino acids. The germline V gene encodes CDR1 LNHDA and CDR2 SQIVND (reference sequence). The CDR3 sequence: CATETGGRAFF. In DNA form, the CDR3 reads TGTGCCACGGAGACCGGGGGGAGGGCTTTCTTT.

This clone was picked up a small number of times. This chain connects TRBV7-9 to TRBJ2-5; 8 nucleotides agree with TRBD2. Germline V gene lookup returns CDR1 SEHNR and CDR2 FQNEAQ (reference sequence). With V trimmed by 0 bases and J by 4 bases, 4 bases remained unmatched. The CDR3 runs to 15 residues. The CDR3 region has the DNA TGTGCCAGCAGCTTAGCGGCGGGGGGCACAGAGACCCAGTACTTC. It codes for CASSLAAGGTETQYF.